The 6 T cell receptor beta chains listed next were all sequenced from one sample in a study of shared T cell receptors in the human thymus. Sequencing used immunoSEQ multiplex PCR; TCRdb keeps in-frame clones, though not all of them. The sample comprises hundreds of thousands of clones, 80% to 90% of which are singletons, and roughly 0.0087% rests with the top ten. This same sample was also part of a study on human thymus T cells.

What was sequenced was thymocytes. The origin of the receptors is a boy under three years old with a congenital heart defect.

This clone was observed once. V is TRBV4-1 and J is TRBJ2-3; 7 nucleotides agree with TRBD2. The CDR3 length is 20 residues. Trimming took 0 bases from V and 2 from J; bases not matched to a gene: 17. Germline V gene sequence: CDR1 MGHRA, CDR2 YSYEKL. This CDR3 is CASSQDSPLRSGDPTDTQYF. The DNA of the CDR3 is TGCGCCAGCAGCCAAGATAGCCCCTTAAGGAGCGGGGATCCCACAGATACGCAGTATTTT.

The chain has TRBV18 and TRBJ2-3; possible D gene TRBD1, 5 bases. The CDR3 contains 15 residues. Germline V CDR1 and CDR2: KGHSH, LQKENI. V lost 2 bases and J lost 5, with 14 bases in between. For the CDR3, the DNA is TGTGCCAGCTCACCAGTGGCACAGGTGAGAGATACGCAGTATTTT. Translated, it gives CASSPVAQVRDTQYF.

The gene calls are TRBV25-1 and TRBJ2-7; no reliable D call. Trimming removed 4 bases from V and 0 bases from J, with 10 bases in between. Germline V gives CDR1 MGHDK, CDR2 SYGVNS. The CDR3 is 14 amino acids. Here the CDR3 DNA reads TGTGCCAGCAGTGGTGGCGGCAGCTCCTACGAGCAGTACTTC. This encodes CASSGGGSSYEQYF.

The J gene is TRBJ1-2, the V gene TRBV19; 8 nucleotides agree with TRBD1. The CDR3 runs 14 residues. The germline V gene has CDR1 LNHDA and CDR2 SQIVND (reference sequence). V dropped 7 bases and J dropped 7; count of bases not matched to a gene: 11. The CDR3 loop is CASTPDRAILGYTF. As DNA, the CDR3 is TGTGCCAGTACTCCGGACAGGGCTATTCTTGGCTACACCTTC. Looking up the rest from reference TRBV19 and TRBJ1-2 gives the full variable domain: DGGITQSPKYLFRKEGQNVTLSCEQNLNHDAMYWYRQDPGQGLRLIYYSQIVNDFQKGDIAEGYSVSREKKESFPLTVTSAQKNPTAFYLCASTPDRAILGYTFGSGTRLTVV.

This rearrangement joins TRBV7-2 to TRBJ2-7, with a weak D call TRBD2 (5 bases). This CDR3 is built from 18 residues. The V gene's germline CDR1 is SGHTA and CDR2 FQGNSA. The V and J ends lost 1 base and 3 bases respectively, with 22 bases between them. CDR3 in amino acids: CASSLGFRPAIRDYEQYF. The CDR3 DNA follows: TGTGCCAGCAGCTTAGGTTTTAGGCCAGCGATTCGGGACTACGAGCAGTACTTC.

The chain uses TRBV28 and TRBJ2-7; 7 nucleotides align to TRBD2. Trimming removed 6 bases from V and 0 bases from J; junction bases left unmatched: 5. Per the germline V gene, CDR1 is MDHEN and CDR2 is SYDVKM. The CDR3 has 14 residues. CDR3 coding DNA: TGTGCCAGCAGCCACGGGGGGAGCTCCTACGAGCAGTACTTC. Translating it yields CASSHGGSSYEQYF.